This TCR beta chain was documented in a study of post-analysis software for immune sequencing data. Findings and caveats of the study: In multiple sclerosis, normalized Chao1 diversity was significantly below that of controls. Samples from a shared batch, those prepared together, strongly co-clustered by F measure. Patients used roughly five TRBV segments, including TRBV5-6, TRBV5-1 and TRBV20-1, more often than controls.

On this clonotype itself: Its antigen remains unidentified.

The CDR3 is made up of 14 amino acids. Germline-derived CDR1 and CDR2 are SGHTA and FQGNSA. Trimming removed 1 base from V and 4 bases from J, with 9 bases in between. The authors incorporated unique molecular identifiers into the TCR beta cDNA libraries. One entry per CDR3 protein results from TCRdb running MiXCR on the PCR reads. Among 750,000 to 950,000 distinct CDR3 sequences listed, roughly 50% were seen once. This clonotype was sampled from a girl aged 10 to 17 with multiple sclerosis. The chain has TRBV7-2 and TRBJ2-3; D gene ambiguous. The sample comprised blood. CDR3 sequence (DNA): TGTGCCAGCAGCTTAGGGGCTTGGGCAGATACGCAGTATTTT. It translates to CASSLGAWADTQYF.